The clone carrying this T cell receptor (beta chain) was seen a handful of times. The antigen remains unidentified. The sample comes from a study of shared clonotypes between healthy human individuals. Study at large: There were three CD4 naive, three CD4 memory, two CD8 naive and one CD8 memory plates per donor.

Between the trimmed V and J ends, which lost 9 bases and 1 base, there was a span of 12 bases. CDR1 and CDR2 (germline): LNHDA, SQIVND (reference sequence). CDR3 length equals 13 residues. Replicate PCRs from sorted subsets contained about 200 ng DNA, which is some 32,000 T cell genomes. Here immunoSEQ multiplex PCR was the method, and the copy in TCRdb shows in-frame clones only, minus some. The sample lists a few million clones, approximately 95% occurring once. Whole-study findings and limits: Larger estimated richness was generally seen in naive subsets than in memory subsets. Only a few donors were included, so the genetic and exposure-history diversity represented was limited.

The chain is built from TRBV19 and TRBJ1-1, with D possibly matching TRBD1 (5 bases). The receptor's source is a man aged 18 to 30 in good health. Sequencing was carried out using naive CD4+ T cells sorted from blood. Subset described: CD45RA+ positively selected. As DNA, the CDR3 is TGTGCCAGCCGATGGAGGGGGAACACTGAAGCTTTCTTT. Amino acids: CASRWRGNTEAFF.